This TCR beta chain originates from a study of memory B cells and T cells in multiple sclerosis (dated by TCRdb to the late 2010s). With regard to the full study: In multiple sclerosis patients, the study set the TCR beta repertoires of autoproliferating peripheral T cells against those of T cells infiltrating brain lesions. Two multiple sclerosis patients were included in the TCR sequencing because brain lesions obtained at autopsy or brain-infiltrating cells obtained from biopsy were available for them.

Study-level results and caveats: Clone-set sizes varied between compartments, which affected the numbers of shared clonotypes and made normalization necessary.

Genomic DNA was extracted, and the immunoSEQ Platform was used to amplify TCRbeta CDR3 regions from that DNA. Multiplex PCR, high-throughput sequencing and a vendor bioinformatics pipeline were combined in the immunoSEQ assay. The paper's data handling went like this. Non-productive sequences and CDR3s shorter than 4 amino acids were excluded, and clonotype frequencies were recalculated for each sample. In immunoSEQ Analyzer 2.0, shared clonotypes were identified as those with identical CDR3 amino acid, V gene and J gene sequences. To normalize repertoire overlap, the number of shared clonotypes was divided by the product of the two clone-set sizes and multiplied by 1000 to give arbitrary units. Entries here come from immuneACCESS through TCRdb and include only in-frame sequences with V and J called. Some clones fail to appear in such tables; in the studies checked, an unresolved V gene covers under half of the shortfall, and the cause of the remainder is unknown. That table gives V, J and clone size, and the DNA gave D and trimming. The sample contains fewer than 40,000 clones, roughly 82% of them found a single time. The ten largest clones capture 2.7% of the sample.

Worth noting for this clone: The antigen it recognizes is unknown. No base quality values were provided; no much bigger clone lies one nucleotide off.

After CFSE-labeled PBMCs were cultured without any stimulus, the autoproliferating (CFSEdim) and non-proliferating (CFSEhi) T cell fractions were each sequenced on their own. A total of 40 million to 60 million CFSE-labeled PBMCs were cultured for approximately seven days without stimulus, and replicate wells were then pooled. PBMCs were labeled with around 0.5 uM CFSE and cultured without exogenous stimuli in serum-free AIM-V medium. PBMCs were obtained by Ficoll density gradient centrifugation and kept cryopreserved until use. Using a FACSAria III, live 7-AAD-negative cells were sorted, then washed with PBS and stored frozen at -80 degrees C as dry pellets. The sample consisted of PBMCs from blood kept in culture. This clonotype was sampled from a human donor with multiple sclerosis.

The sequenced DNA is TGTGCCAGCAGTTTAGCTCGGGGGAGTAATGAAAAACTGTTTTTT. This is translated as CASSLARGSNEKLFF. The chain is assembled from TRBV28 and TRBJ1-4, with TRBD1 as a weak D call on 5 bases. The CDR3, from cysteine to phenylalanine, totals 15 residues. Just CDR3 DNA is preserved here, 45 bases in frame from base 1. The junction carries 11 bases between V and J, which are trimmed by 2 bases and 4 bases respectively. CDR1 and CDR2, looked up from the germline V gene, are MDHEN and SYDVKM. Beyond the CDR3, the reference TRBV28 and TRBJ1-4 genes provide the residues; the full variable domain reads: DVKVTQSSRYLVKRTGEKVFLECVQDMDHENMFWYRQDPGLGLRLIYFSYDVKMKEKGDIPEGYSVSREKKERFSLILESASTNQTSMYLCASSLARGSNEKLFFGSGTQLSVL.